This TCR beta chain was sequenced in a study of human T cells and chemical hapten exposure. The wider study: Slight differences in pooled library volume were the main source of varying TCR yields across samples. Points from the study as a whole: Sensitization with DPC brought no change to TCRs above 1 in 1000 in frequency.

This sample's time point: patch test 2, 6 weeks after DPC sensitization. The treatment: therapeutic diphenylcyclopropenone sensitization with weekly scalp DPC. Unfractionated whole blood yielded total RNA. There are a few counts of this clonotype. Its target is not known. MiXCR, run by TCRdb on the RACE reads, gives a single entry per CDR3 protein. Of some 71,000 distinct CDR3 sequences listed, around 10% are singletons. This receptor was obtained from a woman between 50 and 59 years old with alopecia areata. Some clones in this sample may be carry-over from other donors' samples. The input for sequencing was whole blood, taken in connection with sensitization to the hapten diphenylcyclopropenone (DPC).

CDR3 amino acids: CASRQWGEATDTQYF. DNA of the CDR3: TGTGCCAGCAGACAGTGGGGAGAAGCTACTGATACGCAGTATTTT. The chain carries TRBV6-4 and TRBJ2-3; D is possibly TRBD2 (5 bases). Germline V CDR1 and CDR2: MRHNA, SNTAGT. V lost 6 bases and J lost 6, with 19 bases in between. The CDR3 is made up of 15 amino acids.